This T cell receptor beta chain was found in a study of PD-1 blockade in classical Hodgkin lymphoma. Time point denoted: cycle 4 day 1 (C4D1), after less than 7 weeks of nivolumab. Every patient had relapsed following autologous stem cell transplantation, and cohorts differed in brentuximab vedotin exposure. Magnetic negative selection, applied to thawed PBMCs, was used to isolate the CD8+ T cells. The table came from immunoSEQ multiplex PCR; TCRdb's copy has only in-frame clones and leaves some out. The data show roughly 7,800 clones, approximately 80% seen once. The clonotype was recovered from a human donor with classical Hodgkin lymphoma. The sample was CD8+ T cells from blood, taken before the fourth cycle of nivolumab.

CDR3 protein: CASSLEHTYEQYF. The DNA of the CDR3 is TGTGCCAGCAGCTTAGAGCACACCTACGAGCAGTACTTC. The chain is built from TRBV7-2 and TRBJ2-7; no clear D gene. The V gene's germline CDR1 is SGHTA and CDR2 FQGNSA. V was pared by 1 base and J by 2 bases, with 6 bases between. CDR3 length: 13 amino acids.